Listed here are 4 T cell receptor beta chains from one sample, sequenced in a study of cytomegalovirus exposure and HLA in healthy donors. The PCR had 60 Vbeta and 13 Jbeta primers. Sequencing was performed with immunoSEQ multiplex PCR; in TCRdb, only in-frame clones are kept and a portion is missing. The sample includes fewer than 200,000 clones, 83% of them seen just once. Sample: PBMCs. The source is a man aged 40-55 years in good health and CMV-seropositive.

The chain employs TRBV27 and TRBJ1-5; D remains ambiguous. Germline V gives CDR1 MNHEY, CDR2 SMNVEV (reference sequence). Trimming pared 3 bases from V and 5 bases from J, leaving 8 bases between. This CDR3 is 13 amino acids long. This chain's CDR3 is CASSLGTYQPQHF. CDR3 DNA: TGTGCCAGCAGTTTGGGCACTTATCAGCCCCAGCATTTT.

V usage is TRBV10-3 and J usage is TRBJ2-7; 10 positions match TRBD1. Germline CDR1 is ENHRY and CDR2 is SYGVKD. This CDR3 spans 14 amino acids. Losses at the gene ends were 4 bases for V and 3 bases for J; bases not matched to a gene: 3. In DNA, the CDR3 is TGTGCCATCAGTGGGACAGGGGGAATCTACGAGCAGTACTTC. It codes for CAISGTGGIYEQYF.

This clone showed up just once. The same CDR3 arises from other DNA sequences in this sample as well. This chain links TRBV27 with TRBJ2-7, with 9 positions matching TRBD1. CDR1 is MNHEY, CDR2 SMNVEV, per germline (reference sequence). CDR3 length equals 14 residues. The trim removed 6 bases at V and 4 bases at J, leaving 7 bases unmatched. This chain's CDR3 is CASSLGTGPYEQYF. CDR3 DNA sequence: TGTGCCAGCAGCCTGGGGACAGGGCCTTACGAGCAGTACTTC.

The rearrangement links TRBV5-1 to TRBJ2-3; the match to TRBD2 covers 8 bases. With V trimmed by 3 bases and J by 3 bases, 9 bases remained unmatched. Per the germline V gene, CDR1 is SGHRS and CDR2 is YFSETQ. The CDR3 totals 16 residues. In nucleotides, the CDR3 is TGCGCCAGCAGCTGGGGAAGCGGGAGTGGTACAGATACGCAGTATTTT. Translated: CASSWGSGSGTDTQYF.